These 15 T cell receptor beta chains came from one sample sequenced in a study of technical replicates of blood from a few donors. Data came from immunoSEQ multiplex PCR; TCRdb stores just in-frame clones and leaves some out. The table lists approximately 87,000 clones, 91% of them singletons, with about 0.4% in the top ten. Sequenced: T cells isolated from PBMCs. These receptors all come from a human donor in good health. Some clones in this sample may be carry-over from other donors' samples.

The V and J genes are TRBV25-1 and TRBJ2-3, with D maybe TRBD1 (6 bases). Trimming removed 3 bases from V and 0 bases from J, with 10 bases in between. CDR1 and CDR2 (germline): MGHDK, SYGVNS. The CDR3 is 15 amino acids. As DNA, the CDR3 is TGTGCCAGCAGTGAGGGGGCTGGGAGCACAGATACGCAGTATTTT. Encoded protein: CASSEGAGSTDTQYF.

The rearrangement uses TRBV4-1 and TRBJ2-7; D is possibly TRBD2 (5 bases). This CDR3 has 12 residues. V lost 4 bases and J lost 7, with 11 bases in between. Germline V lookup: CDR1 MGHRA, CDR2 YSYEKL. Here the CDR3 reads CASSRRGNEQYF. As DNA, the CDR3 is TGCGCCAGCAGCCGCCGGGGTAATGAGCAGTACTTC.

The chain links TRBV9 to TRBJ1-5, with D possibly being TRBD1 (6 bases). The CDR3 is made up of 14 amino acids. Germline loops: CDR1 SGDLS, CDR2 YYNGEE. Trimming removed 0 bases from V and 4 bases from J, with 8 bases in between. This chain's CDR3 is CASSVVDSNQPQHF. DNA for the CDR3: TGTGCCAGCAGCGTAGTGGACAGTAATCAGCCCCAGCATTTT. The full variable domain, with the rest looked up from reference TRBV9 and TRBJ1-5, is DSGVTQTPKHLITATGQRVTLRCSPRSGDLSVYWYQQSLDQGLQFLIQYYNGEERAKGNILERFSAQQFPDLHSELNLSSLELGDSALYFCASSVVDSNQPQHFGDGTRLSIL.

This chain joins TRBV6-5 and TRBJ1-2; 10 bases map to TRBD1. The CDR3 length is 14 residues. The V segment lost 4 bases and the J segment 6 bases; nucleotides outside the gene matches: 5. Germline CDR1 MNHEY, CDR2 SVGAGI. CDR3 residues: CASSSQDRGHGYTF. The CDR3 coding sequence is TGTGCCAGCAGTTCTCAAGACAGGGGGCATGGCTACACCTTC.

V gene TRBV7-2 combines with J gene TRBJ2-7; perhaps TRBD1 as D (7 bases). The CDR3 extends over 16 amino acids. CDR1 and CDR2 from the germline V gene are SGHTA and FQGNSA. V lost 6 bases to trimming and J lost 1 base, with 19 bases between them. The CDR3 loop is CASRHNGGQTSYEQYF. In nucleotides, the CDR3 is TGTGCCAGCAGGCACAACGGGGGACAGACTTCCTACGAGCAGTACTTC.

V gene TRBV29-1 combines with J gene TRBJ1-1; tentative D call: TRBD1 (5 bases). Trimming took 5 bases from V and 0 from J, leaving 16 bases between them. There are 15 residues in the CDR3. From germline, CDR1 is SQVTM and CDR2 ANQGSEA. CDR3 sequence: CSVPGWGGLNTEAFF. CDR3 coding DNA: TGCAGCGTTCCAGGGTGGGGGGGGTTGAACACTGAAGCTTTCTTT.

V usage is TRBV7-2 and J usage is TRBJ1-2, with a weak D call TRBD1 (5 bases). Trimming took 4 bases from V and 4 from J, leaving 13 bases between them. CDR1 is SGHTA, CDR2 FQGNSA, per germline. The CDR3 covers 14 residues. In DNA, the CDR3 is TGTGCCAGCAGCTCCCCAGGGTCGTTCTATGGCTACACCTTC. Residues: CASSSPGSFYGYTF.

This chain joins TRBV2 and TRBJ2-7; a possible D gene is TRBD2 (6 bases). CDR1 and CDR2 (germline): SNHLY, FYNNEI. Trimming shortened V by 4 bases and J by 6 bases, and 13 bases separated the two germline ends. This CDR3 is 13 amino acids long. CDR3 loop: CASSGTPGSEQYF. The CDR3 nucleotides are TGTGCCAGCAGTGGGACCCCCGGGAGCGAGCAGTACTTC. Looking up the rest from reference TRBV2 and TRBJ2-7 gives the full variable domain: EPEVTQTPSHQVTQMGQEVILRCVPISNHLYFYWYRQILGQKVEFLVSFYNNEISEKSEIFDDQFSVERPDGSNFTLKIRSTKLEDSAMYFCASSGTPGSEQYFGPGTRLTVT.

The V call is TRBV13, the J call TRBJ2-7; possible D gene TRBD2, 6 bases. Trimming removed 2 bases from V and 6 bases from J, with 14 bases in between. Germline-derived CDR1 and CDR2 are PRHDT and FYEKMQ (reference sequence). This CDR3 is built from 14 residues. The CDR3 DNA reads TGTGCCAGCAGCTTATCACTAGCCCCCTCCGAGCAGTACTTC. It encodes CASSLSLAPSEQYF.

The chain carries TRBV6-6 and TRBJ1-2; no definite D call. This CDR3 is 13 amino acids long. V was shortened by 4 bases and J by 5 bases, with 11 bases between the two germline ends. Per germline, CDR1 MNHNY and CDR2 SVGAGI (reference sequence). CDR3 in amino acids: CASSSLGEYGYTF. CDR3 in DNA: TGTGCCAGCAGTTCCCTAGGCGAGTATGGCTACACCTTC.

The chain joins TRBV10-3 to TRBJ1-1; 7 positions match TRBD1. The CDR3 is made up of 16 amino acids. Germline V gene lookup returns CDR1 ENHRY and CDR2 SYGVKD. Germline trimming cut 4 bases from V and 1 base from J; bases unmatched to any gene: 9. The DNA of the CDR3 is TGTGCCATCAGTGGAGCTAGGACAGGAGAGAACACTGAAGCTTTCTTT. Protein sequence: CAISGARTGENTEAFF.

The chain links TRBV28 to TRBJ2-1, with 8 bases aligning to TRBD2. This CDR3 is built from 16 residues. Per the germline V gene, CDR1 is MDHEN and CDR2 is SYDVKM. The J segment lost 4 bases and the V segment lost 7 bases, leaving 12 bases of the junction unmatched. CDR3 nucleotides: TGTGCCAGCACCTCGAGGCGGGGGGAGCGATACAATGAGCAGTTCTTC. Translated: CASTSRRGERYNEQFF.

J is TRBJ2-7 and V is TRBV27, with 9 bases matching TRBD1. Per the germline V gene, CDR1 is MNHEY and CDR2 is SMNVEV (reference sequence). The CDR3 is made up of 15 amino acids. The junction had 4 bases not matched to a gene; V was cut back by 0 bases and J by 4 bases. CDR3 nucleotides: TGTGCCAGCAGTTTATCCTGGACAGGGGAATACGAGCAGTACTTC. The encoded protein is CASSLSWTGEYEQYF.

The CDR3 DNA follows: TGTGCCACCAGCAGAGATCAGGGGCCTCAGCCCCAGCATTTT. As protein: CATSRDQGPQPQHF. The rearrangement links TRBV15 to TRBJ1-5; possible D gene TRBD1, 6 bases. Per germline, CDR1 LNHNV and CDR2 YYDKDF (reference sequence). The CDR3 extends over 14 amino acids. Between the trimmed V and J ends, which lost 0 bases and 6 bases, there was a span of 9 bases.

This chain connects TRBV11-1 to TRBJ2-3, with unresolved D. V dropped 1 base and J dropped 2 bases, with 13 bases sitting between them. Germline lookup yields CDR1 SGHAT and CDR2 FQDESV (reference sequence). The CDR3 has 16 residues. CDR3 sequence: CASSLGTAQDTDTQYF. CDR3 coding DNA: TGTGCCAGCAGCTTAGGAACTGCCCAAGACACAGATACGCAGTATTTT.